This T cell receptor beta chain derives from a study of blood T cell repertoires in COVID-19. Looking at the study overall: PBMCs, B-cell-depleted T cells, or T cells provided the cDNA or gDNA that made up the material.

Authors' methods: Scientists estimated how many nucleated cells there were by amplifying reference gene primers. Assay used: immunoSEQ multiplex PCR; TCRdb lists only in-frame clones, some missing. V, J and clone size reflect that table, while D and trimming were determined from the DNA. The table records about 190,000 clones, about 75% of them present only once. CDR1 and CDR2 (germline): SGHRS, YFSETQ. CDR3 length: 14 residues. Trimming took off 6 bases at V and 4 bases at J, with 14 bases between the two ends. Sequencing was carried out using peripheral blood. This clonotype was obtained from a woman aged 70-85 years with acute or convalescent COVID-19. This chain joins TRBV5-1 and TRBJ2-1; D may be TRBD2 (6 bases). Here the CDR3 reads CASKVEGPYNEQFF. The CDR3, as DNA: TGCGCCAGCAAGGTGGAGGGACCTTACAATGAGCAGTTCTTC.